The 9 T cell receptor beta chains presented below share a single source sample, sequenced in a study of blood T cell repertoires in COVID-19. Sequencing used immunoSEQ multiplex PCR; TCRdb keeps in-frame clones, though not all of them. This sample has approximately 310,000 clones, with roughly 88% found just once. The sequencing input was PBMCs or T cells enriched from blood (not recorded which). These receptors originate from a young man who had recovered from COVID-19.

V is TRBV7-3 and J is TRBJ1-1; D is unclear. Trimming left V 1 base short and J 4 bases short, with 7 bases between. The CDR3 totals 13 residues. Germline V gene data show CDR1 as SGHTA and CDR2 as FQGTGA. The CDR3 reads CASSLNRGTEAFF. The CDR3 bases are TGTGCCAGCAGCTTAAATCGGGGCACTGAAGCTTTCTTT.

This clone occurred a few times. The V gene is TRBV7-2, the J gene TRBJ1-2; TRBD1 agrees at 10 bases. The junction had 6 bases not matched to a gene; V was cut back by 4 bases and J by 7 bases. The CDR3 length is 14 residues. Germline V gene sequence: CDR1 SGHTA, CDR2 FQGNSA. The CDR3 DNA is TGTGCCAGCAGCTCGGGGACAGGGGACGGTGGCTACACCTTC. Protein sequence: CASSSGTGDGGYTF. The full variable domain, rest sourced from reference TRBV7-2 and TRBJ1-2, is GAGVSQSPSNKVTEKGKDVELRCDPISGHTALYWYRQSLGQGLEFLIYFQGNSAPDKSGLPSDRFSAERTGGSVSTLTIQRTQQEDSAVYLCASSSGTGDGGYTFGSGTRLTVV.

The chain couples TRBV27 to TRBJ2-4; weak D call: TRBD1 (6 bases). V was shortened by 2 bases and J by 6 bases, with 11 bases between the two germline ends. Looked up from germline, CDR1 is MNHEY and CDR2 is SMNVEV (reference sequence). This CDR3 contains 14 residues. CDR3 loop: CASSLNRVGNIQYF. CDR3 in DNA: TGTGCCAGCAGTTTAAACAGGGTAGGAAACATTCAGTACTTC.

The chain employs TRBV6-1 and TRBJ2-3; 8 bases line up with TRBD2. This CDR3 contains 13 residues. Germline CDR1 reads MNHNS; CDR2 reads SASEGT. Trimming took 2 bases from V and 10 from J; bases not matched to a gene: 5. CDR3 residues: CASSERGGAAQYF. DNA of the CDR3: TGTGCCAGCAGTGAACGGGGGGGAGCGGCGCAGTATTTT.

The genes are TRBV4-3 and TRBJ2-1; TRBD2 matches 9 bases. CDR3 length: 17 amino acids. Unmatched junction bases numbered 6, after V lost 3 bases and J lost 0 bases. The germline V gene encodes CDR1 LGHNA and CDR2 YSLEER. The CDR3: CASSQTLAGSSYNEQFF. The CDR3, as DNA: TGCGCCAGCAGCCAGACCCTAGCGGGGAGCTCCTACAATGAGCAGTTCTTC.

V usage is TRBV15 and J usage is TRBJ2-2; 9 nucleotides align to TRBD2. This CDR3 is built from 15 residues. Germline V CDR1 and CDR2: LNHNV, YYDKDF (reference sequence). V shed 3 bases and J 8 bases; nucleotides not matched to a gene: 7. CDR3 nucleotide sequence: TGTGCCACCAGCAGGCCCGGGACTAGCCGAGGGGAGCTGTTTTTT. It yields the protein CATSRPGTSRGELFF. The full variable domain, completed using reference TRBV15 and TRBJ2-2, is DAMVIQNPRYQVTQFGKPVTLSCSQTLNHNVMYWYQQKSSQAPKLLFHYYDKDFNNEADTPDNFQSRRPNTSFCFLDIRSPGLGDTAMYLCATSRPGTSRGELFFGEGSRLTVL.

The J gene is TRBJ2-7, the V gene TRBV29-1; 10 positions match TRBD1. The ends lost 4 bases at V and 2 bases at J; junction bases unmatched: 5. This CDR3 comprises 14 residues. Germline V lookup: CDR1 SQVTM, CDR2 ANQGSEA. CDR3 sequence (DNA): TGCAGCGTTGTGGACAGGGGGACTACCTACGAGCAGTACTTC. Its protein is CSVVDRGTTYEQYF.

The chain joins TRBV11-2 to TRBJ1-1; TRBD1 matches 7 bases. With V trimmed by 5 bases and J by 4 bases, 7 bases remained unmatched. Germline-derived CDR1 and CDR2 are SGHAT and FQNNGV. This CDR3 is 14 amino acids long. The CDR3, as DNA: TGTGCCAGCAGCCGACAGGGAGGTACCACTGAAGCTTTCTTT. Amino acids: CASSRQGGTTEAFF.

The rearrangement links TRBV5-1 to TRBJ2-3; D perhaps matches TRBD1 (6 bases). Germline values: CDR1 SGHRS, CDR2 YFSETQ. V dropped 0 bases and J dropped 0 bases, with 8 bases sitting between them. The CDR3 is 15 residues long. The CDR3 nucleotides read TGCGCCAGCAGCTTGGGGACAGCGAGCACAGATACGCAGTATTTT. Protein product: CASSLGTASTDTQYF.